One sample yielded the 18 T cell receptor beta chains listed below, sequenced in a study of T-cell memory formation after mild COVID-19. TCRdb reanalysed the 5' RACE reads using MiXCR and keeps one entry per CDR3 protein. The profile covers around 180,000 distinct CDR3 sequences, with 16% appearing a single time and 2% to 2.5% taken by the ten largest. Sequenced material: PBMCs or a T cell subset sorted from them (not recorded which). The receptors were sampled from an adult woman who had mild COVID-19 (a few samples of this study predate the infection). Cell type and time point are not known.

The gene calls are TRBV5-1 and TRBJ2-3, with 8 bases that match TRBD2. With V trimmed by 3 bases and J by 5 bases, 5 bases remained unmatched. Per the germline V gene, CDR1 is SGHRS and CDR2 is YFSETQ. This CDR3 has 14 residues. This chain's CDR3 is CASSWSGGRDTQYF. For the CDR3, the DNA is TGCGCCAGCAGCTGGTCGGGAGGGAGAGATACGCAGTATTTT.

In this sample, this clonotype turned up a few times. V gene TRBV5-1 combines with J gene TRBJ2-7; 10 bases line up with TRBD1. V trimming: 4 bases; J trimming: 5 bases; junction bases outside the gene matches: 9. CDR1 is SGHRS and CDR2 is YFSETQ in the germline V gene. The CDR3 runs 15 residues. The CDR3 nucleotides read TGCGCCAGCAGCCAACGACAGGGGGCGAATAACGAGCAGTACTTC. It is translated as CASSQRQGANNEQYF. The full variable domain, with the rest looked up from reference TRBV5-1 and TRBJ2-7, is KAGVTQTPRYLIKTRGQQVTLSCSPISGHRSVSWYQQTPGQGLQFLFEYFSETQRNKGNFPGRFSGRQFSNSRSEMNVSTLELGDSALYLCASSQRQGANNEQYFGPGTRLTVT.

V gene TRBV5-6 combines with J gene TRBJ1-2; 9 nucleotides match TRBD1. Germline CDR1 is SGHDT and CDR2 is YYEEEE. The CDR3 totals 15 residues. The V and J ends lost 4 bases and 3 bases, in that order; junction bases with no gene match: 7. CDR3 protein: CASSRGQGDDYGYTF. CDR3 in DNA: TGTGCCAGCAGCCGGGGACAGGGCGATGACTATGGCTACACCTTC.

The V and J genes are TRBV19 and TRBJ2-7; perhaps TRBD1 as D (6 bases). Trimming shortened V by 6 bases and J by 2 bases, and 11 bases separated the two germline ends. Germline-derived CDR1 and CDR2 are LNHDA and SQIVND (reference sequence). The CDR3 runs 13 residues. Here the CDR3 DNA reads TGTGCCAGTAGCACAGGACAGACCTACGAGCAGTACTTC. Residues: CASSTGQTYEQYF.

J is TRBJ2-1 and V is TRBV7-8; TRBD1 matches 12 bases. CDR1 SGHVS and CDR2 FQNEAQ come from the germline V gene. The CDR3 sequence is 23 residues long. V lost 0 bases to trimming and J lost 4 bases; unmatched junction nucleotides: 22. CDR3 region: CASSLAPRALGQGAMKHYNEQFF. In nucleotides, the CDR3 is TGTGCCAGCAGCTTAGCCCCTCGGGCGTTGGGACAGGGGGCGATGAAGCATTACAATGAGCAGTTCTTC.

In this sample, this clonotype turned up a few times. The chain has TRBV27 and TRBJ2-3, with unresolved D. V was trimmed by 6 bases and J by 1 base, leaving 14 bases between them. This CDR3 is built from 15 residues. Germline CDR1 is MNHEY and CDR2 is SMNVEV (reference sequence). The CDR3 here is CASSWSDGRTDTQYF. The CDR3 DNA sequence: TGTGCCAGCAGCTGGTCGGACGGACGCACAGATACGCAGTATTTT.

The rearrangement joins TRBV29-1 to TRBJ2-1; TRBD2 aligns across 7 bases. The V gene end was trimmed by 0 bases and the J gene end by 8 bases; junction bases not matched to a gene: 10. Germline lookup yields CDR1 SQVTM and CDR2 ANQGSEA. The CDR3 consists of 15 residues. CDR3 sequence reads: CSVEDRTSGRDEQFF. For the CDR3, the DNA is TGCAGCGTTGAAGATCGGACTAGTGGGAGGGATGAGCAGTTCTTC.

V is TRBV30 and J is TRBJ2-7; D is undetermined. CDR3 length: 15 amino acids. Deletions cut 1 base from V and 2 bases from J, with 15 bases between. The germline CDR1 and CDR2 sequences are GTSNPN and SVGIG (reference sequence). The CDR3 DNA is TGTGCCTGGAGTGATCCGGGCAGGCCACCCTACGAGCAGTACTTC. Amino acid sequence: CAWSDPGRPPYEQYF. The full variable domain, in which reference TRBV30 and TRBJ2-7 provide the parts outside the CDR3, is SQTIHQWPATLVQPVGSPLSLECTVEGTSNPNLYWYRQAAGRGLQLLFYSVGIGQISSEVPQNLSASRPQDRQFILSSKKLLLSDSGFYLCAWSDPGRPPYEQYFGPGTRLTVT.

This clonotype was detected a few times. The V gene is TRBV29-1, the J gene TRBJ2-2; TRBD1 agrees at 7 bases. J gave up 4 bases and V 5 bases, and 10 bases lay outside the gene matches. This CDR3 comprises 15 residues. Germline loops: CDR1 SQVTM, CDR2 ANQGSEA. The CDR3 region has the DNA TGCAGCGTTCCGAAGACAGGGTCGGGCACCGGGGAGCTGTTTTTT. Translation: CSVPKTGSGTGELFF.

In this sample, this clonotype turned up a few times. V and J are TRBV11-2 and TRBJ2-7; D might be TRBD2 (6 bases). V shed 6 bases and J shed 4 bases, with 16 bases lying between them. Germline V gene sequence: CDR1 SGHAT, CDR2 FQNNGV. This CDR3 is 14 amino acids long. The CDR3 loop reads CASSRDSRGYEQYF. In DNA, the CDR3 is TGTGCCAGCAGTCGGGACTCCAGAGGTTACGAGCAGTACTTC. The full variable domain, rest sourced from reference TRBV11-2 and TRBJ2-7, is EAGVAQSPRYKIIEKRQSVAFWCNPISGHATLYWYQQILGQGPKLLIQFQNNGVVDDSQLPKDRFSAERLKGVDSTLKIQPAKLEDSAVYLCASSRDSRGYEQYFGPGTRLTVT.

The CDR3 is CASRGWGAEQYF. The DNA of the CDR3 is TGTGCCAGCAGGGGGTGGGGGGCCGAGCAGTACTTC. The V gene is TRBV28, the J gene TRBJ2-7; possibly TRBD1 or TRBD2 for D (6 bases each). V lost 6 bases and J 6 bases, leaving 12 bases between the germline ends. Per germline, CDR1 MDHEN and CDR2 SYDVKM. This CDR3 contains 12 residues.

This clonotype was recorded a few times. The V gene is TRBV29-1, the J gene TRBJ2-3; TRBD2 agrees at 12 bases. The J segment lost 2 bases and the V segment lost 6 bases, leaving 6 bases of the junction unmatched. The CDR3 runs 15 residues. Germline V gene data show CDR1 as SQVTM and CDR2 as ANQGSEA. Here the CDR3 reads CSVRTSGVPTDTQYF. CDR3 coding DNA: TGCAGCGTACGGACTAGCGGGGTTCCCACAGATACGCAGTATTTT.

This clonotype came up a few times. The V call is TRBV7-9, the J call TRBJ2-1; either TRBD1 or TRBD2 may supply D (5 bases each). Germline V gene sequence: CDR1 SEHNR, CDR2 FQNEAQ (reference sequence). The CDR3 is made up of 16 amino acids. V was trimmed by 4 bases and J by 3 bases, leaving 16 bases between them. Written as DNA, the CDR3 is TGTGCCAGCAGCTACCGAGTAGGGACCTACTACAATGAGCAGTTCTTC. Protein: CASSYRVGTYYNEQFF.

The CDR3 region is CASSLGTVYNEKLFF. The CDR3 DNA sequence: TGTGCCAGCAGCCTCGGGACGGTTTATAATGAAAAACTGTTTTTT. V and J are TRBV7-9 and TRBJ1-4, with D possibly matching TRBD1 (5 bases). Germline values: CDR1 SEHNR, CDR2 FQNEAQ (reference sequence). V was pared by 5 bases and J by 4 bases, with 14 bases between. CDR3 length equals 15 residues.

The V gene is TRBV12-3 or TRBV12-4, the J gene TRBJ2-3; D might be TRBD1 (6 bases). V was shortened by 3 bases and J by 4 bases, with 20 bases between the two germline ends. The CDR3 spans 17 residues. The CDR3 is CASSFRDTGKSADTQYF. The CDR3 DNA reads TGTGCCAGCAGTTTTAGGGATACAGGGAAATCAGCAGATACGCAGTATTTT.

This clonotype showed up just a few times. This chain connects TRBV24-1 to TRBJ1-2; D unclear. CDR3 length: 14 residues. Per germline, CDR1 KGHDR and CDR2 SFDVKD. The V end was cut by 3 bases, the J end by 4 bases, with 11 bases between. CDR3 DNA: TGTGCCACCAGTGATCCCACGGAAGGCTATGGCTACACCTTC. This translates into CATSDPTEGYGYTF.

The chain joins TRBV6-2 or TRBV6-3 to TRBJ2-7; possibly TRBD1 for D (6 bases). In germline, CDR1 is MNHEY, CDR2 SVGEGT. The CDR3 runs to 14 residues. The V and J ends lost 6 bases and 2 bases respectively, with 14 bases between them. CDR3 amino acids: CASSLGQNAYEQYF. In DNA, the CDR3 is TGTGCCAGCAGCCTCGGACAGAACGCCTACGAGCAGTACTTC.

This sequence joins TRBV7-9 and TRBJ2-3; 16 bases are a match to TRBD2. The V and J ends lost 6 bases and 1 base, in that order; junction bases with no gene match: 4. Germline CDR1 is SEHNR and CDR2 is FQNEAQ (reference sequence). This CDR3 spans 17 amino acids. This CDR3 reads CASRSGLAGGRTDTQYF. CDR3 in DNA: TGTGCCAGCAGATCGGGACTAGCGGGAGGGCGCACAGATACGCAGTATTTT.